These 32 T cell receptor beta chains originate from one sample sequenced in a study of persistence of HIV-infected CD4 T cells. Their cognate antigens are unknown. Anti-CD3/anti-CD28 beads served as a nonspecific positive control stimulus. Sorting of responding CD4+ T cells relied on upregulated CD40 ligand together with CD69. This was the immunoSEQ version 4 assay in survey mode. Only in-frame clones appear in the TCRdb table, and some are missing; sequencing was by immunoSEQ multiplex PCR. The table records roughly 43,000 clones, 89% of them present only once. Sequencing used CD4+ T cells sorted from PBMCs after roughly 20-hour stimulation, obtained from a patient who received antiretroviral therapy. These receptors originate from an adult man with HIV who was CMV-seropositive.

CDR3 nucleotides: TGTGCCAGCTCGCCTGGACAGGATGAAAAACTGTTTTTT. Its protein product is CASSPGQDEKLFF. The chain joins TRBV18 to TRBJ1-4, with 7 bases fitting TRBD1. V was clipped by 6 bases and J by 6 bases; unmatched bases: 4. The CDR3 totals 13 residues. Per germline, CDR1 KGHSH and CDR2 LQKENI.

This sequence joins TRBV4-1 and TRBJ1-5, with no clear D. CDR3 size: 17 residues. The germline V and J ends were trimmed by 4 bases and 0 bases, with 16 bases remaining between them. CDR1 is MGHRA and CDR2 is YSYEKL in the germline V gene. CDR3 residues: CASSLFVADDSNQPQHF. DNA for the CDR3: TGCGCCAGCAGCCTCTTCGTGGCAGACGATAGCAATCAGCCCCAGCATTTT.

J is TRBJ1-6 and V is TRBV6-5; 7 positions agree with TRBD1. Looked up from germline, CDR1 is MNHEY and CDR2 is SVGAGI. The CDR3 is 14 amino acids. J lost 3 bases, V lost 5 bases, and 1 base had no gene match. CDR3 sequence reads: CASSNRGYNSPLHF. In DNA, the CDR3 is TGTGCCAGCAGTAACAGGGGCTATAATTCACCCCTCCACTTT.

The chain uses TRBV6-1 and TRBJ1-2; TRBD1 is a possible D gene (6 bases). The length of the CDR3 is 15 residues. Between the trimmed V and J ends, which lost 1 base and 4 bases, there was a span of 13 bases. CDR1 MNHNS and CDR2 SASEGT come from the germline V gene. For the CDR3, the DNA is TGTGCCAGCAGTGAAGTTGGGGGGCTGGGCTATGGCTACACCTTC. It specifies CASSEVGGLGYGYTF.

The rearrangement joins TRBV4-1 to TRBJ2-1; 12 nucleotides agree with TRBD1. With V trimmed by 2 bases and J by 6 bases, 5 bases remained unmatched. The length of the CDR3 is 16 residues. Germline V lookup: CDR1 MGHRA, CDR2 YSYEKL. CDR3 in amino acids: CASSQKGQGAVNEQFF. CDR3 bases: TGCGCCAGCAGCCAAAAGGGACAGGGGGCTGTCAATGAGCAGTTCTTC.

The chain links TRBV6-5 to TRBJ1-1; 7 positions agree with TRBD1. The germline CDR1 and CDR2 sequences are MNHEY and SVGAGI. There are 13 residues in the CDR3. V was clipped by 4 bases and J by 4 bases; unmatched bases: 3. CDR3 sequence reads: CASSSTGSTEAFF. CDR3 sequence (DNA): TGTGCCAGCAGTTCGACAGGGAGCACTGAAGCTTTCTTT.

The CDR3 sequence is CASSYSPGGEKLFF. The CDR3 DNA sequence: TGTGCCAGCAGTTACTCTCCCGGAGGTGAAAAACTGTTTTTT. V gene TRBV6-5 combines with J gene TRBJ1-4, with D hard to call. CDR3 length equals 14 residues. Germline V lookup: CDR1 MNHEY, CDR2 SVGAGI. V was cut by 0 bases and J by 7 bases, with 9 bases left in between.

The V call is TRBV15, the J call TRBJ2-3; 15 bases map to TRBD2. The CDR3 length is 18 residues. Germline CDR1 reads LNHNV; CDR2 reads YYDKDF (reference sequence). Trimming cost V 1 base and J 0 bases; bases outside gene matches: 2. DNA of the CDR3: TGTGCCACCAGCAGAGTTGGACTAGCGGGGGGGAGCACAGATACGCAGTATTTT. Amino acid sequence: CATSRVGLAGGSTDTQYF.

The J gene is TRBJ2-1, the V gene TRBV25-1; the match to TRBD1 covers 8 bases. Germline assignment: CDR1 MGHDK and CDR2 SYGVNS. V lost 7 bases, J lost 5 bases, and 10 bases stayed unmatched. The CDR3 runs 15 residues. The CDR3 nucleotides are TGTGCCAGCACCCCCGACAGGGGTCCCCACAATGAGCAGTTCTTC. This encodes CASTPDRGPHNEQFF.

The V and J genes are TRBV5-6 and TRBJ2-6; D uncertain. The CDR3 sequence is 17 residues long. CDR1 is SGHDT, CDR2 YYEEEE, per germline. Trimming stripped 5 bases from V and 2 bases from J, with 17 bases between. CDR3 amino acids: CASSTAVQTAGANVLTF. Written as DNA, the CDR3 is TGTGCCAGCAGTACGGCGGTCCAAACAGCTGGGGCCAACGTCCTGACTTTC.

V usage is TRBV4-1 and J usage is TRBJ2-2; 13 bases agree with TRBD2. This CDR3 is built from 17 residues. Germline V lookup: CDR1 MGHRA, CDR2 YSYEKL. The J segment lost 7 bases and the V segment lost 5 bases, leaving 10 bases of the junction unmatched. This chain's CDR3 is CASSLRTSGGFDGELFF. In DNA, the CDR3 is TGCGCCAGCAGCTTGCGGACTAGCGGGGGTTTTGACGGGGAGCTGTTTTTT.

The table lists this clone with a count of one. The chain couples TRBV7-9 to TRBJ1-1; perhaps TRBD1 as D (5 bases). This CDR3 comprises 14 residues. Germline V lookup: CDR1 SEHNR, CDR2 FQNEAQ (reference sequence). Trimming took 5 bases from V and 0 from J, leaving 10 bases between them. The CDR3 nucleotides read TGTGCCAGCAGCCGGGGACGGATGAACACTGAAGCTTTCTTT. It translates to CASSRGRMNTEAFF.

The genes are TRBV7-8 and TRBJ1-4; no reliable D call. The length of the CDR3 is 14 residues. Per the germline V gene, CDR1 is SGHVS and CDR2 is FQNEAQ. Trimming pared 1 base from V and 7 bases from J, leaving 10 bases between. As DNA, the CDR3 is TGTGCCAGCAGCTTAGTGTCAAGAGGTGAAAAACTGTTTTTT. It specifies CASSLVSRGEKLFF.

The chain couples TRBV5-1 to TRBJ2-6; no reliable D call. This CDR3 comprises 14 residues. Trimming stripped 4 bases from V and 0 bases from J, with 5 bases between. The germline V gene encodes CDR1 SGHRS and CDR2 YFSETQ. The CDR3 coding sequence is TGCGCCAGCAGCGTGAGCTCTGGGGCCAACGTCCTGACTTTC. It is translated as CASSVSSGANVLTF.

This clone occurred a few times. The chain joins TRBV5-1 to TRBJ1-2; 7 bases align to TRBD1. The CDR3 is 14 amino acids. The germline V gene encodes CDR1 SGHRS and CDR2 YFSETQ. Trimming cost V 0 bases and J 1 base; bases outside gene matches: 0. The CDR3 loop reads CASSLDRGNYGYTF. CDR3 nucleotide sequence: TGCGCCAGCAGCTTGGACAGGGGTAACTATGGCTACACCTTC.

This chain uses TRBV19 with TRBJ1-3, with TRBD1 as a possible D gene (5 bases). V shed 7 bases and J shed 7 bases, with 26 bases lying between them. The CDR3 covers 17 residues. The germline V gene encodes CDR1 LNHDA and CDR2 SQIVND (reference sequence). CDR3 DNA: TGTGCCAGTATCAACTTTAGACAGAAACCTCCGCGGAACACCATATATTTT. It is translated as CASINFRQKPPRNTIYF.

This clone was seen a single time. The chain uses TRBV7-8 and TRBJ1-5, with D tentatively TRBD1 (6 bases). CDR3 size: 15 residues. Germline lookup yields CDR1 SGHVS and CDR2 FQNEAQ. Deletions cut 1 base from V and 7 bases from J, with 14 bases between. The CDR3: CASSLGRVGGQPQHF. CDR3 bases: TGTGCCAGCAGCTTAGGCCGGGTAGGGGGGCAGCCCCAGCATTTT.

The V gene is TRBV6-5, the J gene TRBJ1-1, with 7 bases lining up with TRBD1. The V gene's germline CDR1 is MNHEY and CDR2 SVGAGI. This CDR3 is built from 15 residues. Trimming took 9 bases from V and 0 from J; bases not matched to a gene: 10. CDR3 region: CASRGSDRLNTEAFF. The CDR3 region has the DNA TGTGCCAGTCGGGGGTCGGACAGGTTGAACACTGAAGCTTTCTTT.

The V call is TRBV5-6, the J call TRBJ1-1; maybe TRBD1 (5 bases). V lost 3 bases, J lost 0 bases, and 9 bases lay in between. The CDR3 is 14 amino acids. Germline-derived CDR1 and CDR2 are SGHDT and YYEEEE. CDR3 protein: CASSWGRLNTEAFF. CDR3 sequence (DNA): TGTGCCAGCAGCTGGGGACGGTTGAACACTGAAGCTTTCTTT.

J is TRBJ1-2 and V is TRBV6-5, with 7 bases matching TRBD1. The CDR3 is made up of 15 amino acids. Germline loops: CDR1 MNHEY, CDR2 SVGAGI. Trimming took 7 bases from V and 2 from J; bases not matched to a gene: 10. CDR3 in DNA: TGTGCCAGCATTCCAAGGGACAGAACGAACTATGGCTACACCTTC. As protein: CASIPRDRTNYGYTF.

The chain links TRBV10-3 to TRBJ1-6; a weak D match, TRBD1 (6 bases). V lost 2 bases to trimming and J lost 7 bases, with 12 bases between them. The CDR3 is 15 amino acids. Germline-derived CDR1 and CDR2 are ENHRY and SYGVKD. The CDR3 region has the DNA TGTGCCATCAGTGAGGGGGGCGAACCAAATTCACCCCTCCACTTT. Its protein product is CAISEGGEPNSPLHF.

V gene TRBV6-6 combines with J gene TRBJ2-7; D is tentatively TRBD1 or TRBD2 (5 bases each). V lost 2 bases and J lost 4, with 9 bases in between. The CDR3 loop spans 13 amino acids. Germline CDR1 is MNHNY and CDR2 is SVGAGI (reference sequence). The CDR3 nucleotides read TGTGCCAGCAGTTACGGCAGGGAGTACGAGCAGTACTTC. This encodes CASSYGREYEQYF.

This clone has only one observation. V and J are TRBV27 and TRBJ2-3; 7 nucleotides match TRBD1. J gave up 3 bases and V 10 bases, and 7 bases lay outside the gene matches. The germline CDR1 and CDR2 sequences are MNHEY and SMNVEV (reference sequence). The CDR3 is made up of 13 amino acids. CDR3 nucleotide sequence: TGTGCCACCAGACAGGGTCGAACAGATACGCAGTATTTT. This encodes CATRQGRTDTQYF.

The CDR3 protein is CASSSRTPEAFF. For the CDR3, the DNA is TGTGCCAGCAGCTCCCGGACCCCTGAAGCTTTCTTT. This chain joins TRBV12-3 or TRBV12-4 and TRBJ1-1; D gene uncertain. The CDR3 totals 12 residues. The ends were cut back, 6 bases at V and 6 bases at J, with 11 bases in the middle.

This rearrangement joins TRBV19 to TRBJ2-2; TRBD2 matches at 14 bases. The CDR3 is made up of 17 amino acids. J lost 7 bases, V lost 9 bases, and 13 bases had no gene match. CDR1 and CDR2 (germline): LNHDA, SQIVND (reference sequence). CDR3 in DNA: TGTGCCAGCCAGATGACTAGCGGGGGGGCCGGTGGCGGGGAGCTGTTTTTT. Amino acids: CASQMTSGGAGGGELFF.

The rearrangement links TRBV18 to TRBJ2-1; D not certain. The CDR3 runs to 16 residues. Germline CDR1 reads KGHSH; CDR2 reads LQKENI. Trimming stripped 3 bases from V and 7 bases from J, with 19 bases between. CDR3 amino acids: CASSPKVSTDPNEQFF. Written as DNA, the CDR3 is TGTGCCAGCTCACCTAAGGTGAGTACTGACCCGAATGAGCAGTTCTTC. The whole variable domain, filled in from reference TRBV18 and TRBJ2-1, reads NAGVMQNPRHLVRRRGQEARLRCSPMKGHSHVYWYRQLPEEGLKFMVYLQKENIIDESGMPKERFSAEFPKEGPSILRIQQVVRGDSAAYFCASSPKVSTDPNEQFFGPGTRLTVL.

The chain uses TRBV2 and TRBJ1-6; D call uncertain. Germline V gene lookup returns CDR1 SNHLY and CDR2 FYNNEI. Trimming pared 6 bases from V and 7 bases from J, leaving 7 bases between. The CDR3 has 12 amino acids. The CDR3 loop is CASRRTNSPLHF. Here the CDR3 DNA reads TGTGCCAGCAGGCGCACAAATTCACCCCTCCACTTT.

This chain links TRBV3-1 (or the pseudogene TRBV3-2) with TRBJ2-1, with 10 nucleotides matching TRBD2. The CDR3 runs 16 residues. In germline, CDR1 is LGHDT, CDR2 YNNKEL (reference sequence). After removal of 3 bases from V and 4 bases from J, the junction contained 6 bases not matched to a gene. CDR3 sequence: CASSQASGGAYNEQFF. The CDR3 nucleotides read TGTGCCAGCAGCCAGGCAAGCGGGGGGGCGTACAATGAGCAGTTCTTC.

The rearrangement uses TRBV25-1 and TRBJ1-5, with 11 bases fitting TRBD1. The CDR3 extends over 12 amino acids. The germline gives CDR1 MGHDK, CDR2 SYGVNS. V was clipped by 8 bases and J by 10 bases; unmatched bases: 4. The CDR3 region is CASGQGARPQHF. The CDR3, as DNA: TGTGCCAGCGGACAGGGGGCGAGACCCCAGCATTTT.

Only one count was recorded for this clone. The V gene is TRBV19, the J gene TRBJ1-5; 7 positions match TRBD1. This CDR3 is 18 amino acids long. CDR1 and CDR2 from the germline V gene are LNHDA and SQIVND (reference sequence). V lost 5 bases and J lost 4; bases outside the gene matches: 17. The CDR3 is CASSLKGRGGGLNQPQHF. The CDR3 DNA reads as TGTGCCAGTAGTCTAAAGGGTCGAGGGGGCGGTTTAAATCAGCCCCAGCATTTT.

This clone was found once. The chain couples TRBV7-9 to TRBJ1-2, with 7 bases aligning to TRBD1. Germline V gene data show CDR1 as SEHNR and CDR2 as FQNEAQ (reference sequence). With V trimmed by 5 bases and J by 7 bases, 10 bases remained unmatched. CDR3 size: 14 residues. The CDR3 nucleotides read TGTGCCAGCAGCCCACAGGGGTCTGATGGTGGCTACACCTTC. Translated, it gives CASSPQGSDGGYTF.

The chain is built from TRBV7-8 and TRBJ1-2, with 9 bases lining up with TRBD1. V was pared by 6 bases and J by 3 bases, with 8 bases of the junction left unmatched. Germline-derived CDR1 and CDR2 are SGHVS and FQNEAQ. The CDR3 is made up of 15 amino acids. CDR3 sequence reads: CASSPGDREYYGYTF. Written as DNA, the CDR3 is TGTGCCAGCAGTCCAGGGGACAGGGAATACTATGGCTACACCTTC.